This T cell receptor (beta chain) appears in the sequencing data of a study of cytomegalovirus exposure and HLA in healthy donors. Study-wide findings and caveats: When a later analysis compared HLA-associated TCR beta chains with equally common others, the HLA-associated chains turned out to be more clonally expanded and to have lower generation probabilities. In an earlier analysis, about 90% or about 30%: the productive usage of most TCR beta V segments. Serostatus for CMV was the only available immune exposure information.

Vbeta (60) and Jbeta (13) primers were used in the PCR. Sequencing used immunoSEQ multiplex PCR; TCRdb keeps in-frame clones, though not all of them. The table shows about 160,000 clones, with 68% occurring only once. Germline V gives CDR1 SGHRS, CDR2 YFSETQ. This CDR3 spans 17 amino acids. Losses at the gene ends were 3 bases for V and 3 bases for J; bases not matched to a gene: 10. Nominally healthy donors were sampled, though unrecorded immune exposures were likely. A word on this clone: No antigen is known for it.

This rearrangement joins TRBV5-1 to TRBJ2-7, with 12 bases matching TRBD1. The TCR comes from a man aged 45-65 years in good health and CMV-seronegative. The sequenced sample consisted of PBMCs. The CDR3, as DNA: TGCGCCAGCAGCTGGGGGGACAGGGGGCGCGGCGGCTACGAGCAGTACTTC. The encoded protein is CASSWGDRGRGGYEQYF.